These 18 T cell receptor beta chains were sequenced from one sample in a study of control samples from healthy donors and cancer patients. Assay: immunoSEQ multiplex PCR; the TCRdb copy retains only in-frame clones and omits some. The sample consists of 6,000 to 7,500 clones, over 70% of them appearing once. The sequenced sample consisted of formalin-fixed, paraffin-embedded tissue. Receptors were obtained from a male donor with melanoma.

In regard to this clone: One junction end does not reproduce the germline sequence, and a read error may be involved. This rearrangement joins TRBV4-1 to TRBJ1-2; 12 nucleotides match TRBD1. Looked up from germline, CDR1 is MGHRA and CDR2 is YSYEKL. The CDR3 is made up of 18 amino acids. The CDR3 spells CASSQDGDRGPQPYSYTF. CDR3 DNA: TGCGCCAGCAGCCAAGATGGGGACAGGGGGCCTCAACCCTATAGCTACACCTTC.

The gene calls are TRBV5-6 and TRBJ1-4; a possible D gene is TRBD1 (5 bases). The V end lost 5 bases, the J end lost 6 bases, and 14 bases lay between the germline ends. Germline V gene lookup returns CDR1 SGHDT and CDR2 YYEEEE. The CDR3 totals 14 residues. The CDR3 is CASSHRDPYEKLFF. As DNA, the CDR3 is TGTGCCAGCAGTCACCGGGACCCCTATGAAAAACTGTTTTTT.

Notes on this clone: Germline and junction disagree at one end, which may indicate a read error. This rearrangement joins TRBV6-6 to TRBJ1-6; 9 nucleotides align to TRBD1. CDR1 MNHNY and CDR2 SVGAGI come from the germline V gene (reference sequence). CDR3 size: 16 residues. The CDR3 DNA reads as TGTGCCAGCAGACCGGACAGGGGATCCTATAATTCACCTCTCCACTTT. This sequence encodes CASRPDRGSYNSPLHF.

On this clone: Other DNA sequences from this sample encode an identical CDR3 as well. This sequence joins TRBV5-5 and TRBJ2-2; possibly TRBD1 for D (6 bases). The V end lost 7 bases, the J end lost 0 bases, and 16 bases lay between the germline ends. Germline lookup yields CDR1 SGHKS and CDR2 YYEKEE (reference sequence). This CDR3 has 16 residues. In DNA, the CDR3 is TGTGCCAGCCAAGCCTGGACAGCTCCGAACACCGGGGAGCTGTTTTTT. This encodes CASQAWTAPNTGELFF.

In nucleotides, the CDR3 is TGTGCCAGCAGTTTAGGACAGGGGCTCACATGGCCCTACAATGAGCAGTTCTTC. This encodes CASSLGQGLTWPYNEQFF. The rearrangement joins TRBV27 to TRBJ2-1; the match to TRBD1 covers 9 bases. The CDR3 totals 18 residues. Germline V gene sequence: CDR1 MNHEY, CDR2 SMNVEV (reference sequence). The ends lost 2 bases at V and 2 bases at J; junction bases unmatched: 10.

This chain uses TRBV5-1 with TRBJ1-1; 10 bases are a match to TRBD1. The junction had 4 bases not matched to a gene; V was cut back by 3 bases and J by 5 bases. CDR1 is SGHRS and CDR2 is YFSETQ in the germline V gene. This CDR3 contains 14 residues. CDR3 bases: TGCGCCAGCAGCTGGACAGGGGGGTCGACTGAAGCTTTCTTT. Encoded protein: CASSWTGGSTEAFF. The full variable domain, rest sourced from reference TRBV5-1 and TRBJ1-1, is KAGVTQTPRYLIKTRGQQVTLSCSPISGHRSVSWYQQTPGQGLQFLFEYFSETQRNKGNFPGRFSGRQFSNSRSEMNVSTLELGDSALYLCASSWTGGSTEAFFGQGTRLTVV.

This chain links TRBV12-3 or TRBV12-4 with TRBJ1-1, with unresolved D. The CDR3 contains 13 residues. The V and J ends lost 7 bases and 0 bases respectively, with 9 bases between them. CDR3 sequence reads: CASNMEMNTEAFF. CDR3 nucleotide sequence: TGTGCCAGCAACATGGAGATGAACACTGAAGCTTTCTTT.

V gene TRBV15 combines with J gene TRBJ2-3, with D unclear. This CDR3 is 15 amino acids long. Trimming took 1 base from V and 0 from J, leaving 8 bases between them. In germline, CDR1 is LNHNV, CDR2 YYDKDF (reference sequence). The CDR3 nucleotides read TGTGCCACCAGCAGAGGTTCAATTAGCACAGATACGCAGTATTTT. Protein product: CATSRGSISTDTQYF.

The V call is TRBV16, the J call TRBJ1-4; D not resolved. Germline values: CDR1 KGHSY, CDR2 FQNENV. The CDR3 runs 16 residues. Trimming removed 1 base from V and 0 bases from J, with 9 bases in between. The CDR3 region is CASSQLVGATNEKLFF. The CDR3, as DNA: TGTGCCAGCAGCCAATTGGTGGGTGCAACTAATGAAAAACTGTTTTTT.

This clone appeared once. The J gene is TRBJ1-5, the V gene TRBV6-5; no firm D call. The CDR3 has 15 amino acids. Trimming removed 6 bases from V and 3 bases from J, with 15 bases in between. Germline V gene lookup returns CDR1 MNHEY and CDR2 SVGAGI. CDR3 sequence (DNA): TGTGCCAGCAGCGGCTCGATGGGCCACAATCAGCCCCAGCATTTT. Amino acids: CASSGSMGHNQPQHF.

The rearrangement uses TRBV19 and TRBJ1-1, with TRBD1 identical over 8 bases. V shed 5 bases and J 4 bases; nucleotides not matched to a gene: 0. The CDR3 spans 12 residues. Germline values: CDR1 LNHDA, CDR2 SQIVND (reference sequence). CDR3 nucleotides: TGTGCCAGTAGTCAGGGGGCCACTGAAGCTTTCTTT. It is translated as CASSQGATEAFF.

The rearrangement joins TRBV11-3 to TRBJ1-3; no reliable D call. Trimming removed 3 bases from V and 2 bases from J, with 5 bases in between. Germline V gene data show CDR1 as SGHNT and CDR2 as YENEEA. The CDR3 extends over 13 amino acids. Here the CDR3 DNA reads TGTGCCAGCAGCTTTCGGCCTGGAAACACCATATATTTT. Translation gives CASSFRPGNTIYF.

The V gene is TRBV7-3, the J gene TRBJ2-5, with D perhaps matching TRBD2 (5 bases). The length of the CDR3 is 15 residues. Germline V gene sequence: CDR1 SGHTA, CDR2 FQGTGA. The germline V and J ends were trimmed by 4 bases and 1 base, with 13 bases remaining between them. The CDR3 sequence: CASSSQGAVQETQYF. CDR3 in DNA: TGTGCCAGCAGCTCCCAAGGAGCGGTCCAAGAGACCCAGTACTTC.

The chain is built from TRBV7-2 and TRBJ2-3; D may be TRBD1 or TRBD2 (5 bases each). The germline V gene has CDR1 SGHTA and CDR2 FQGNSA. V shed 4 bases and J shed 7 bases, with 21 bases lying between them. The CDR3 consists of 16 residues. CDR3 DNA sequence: TGTGCCAGCAGCTATGGCCGGGACCGGAGGCGGAATACGCAGTATTTT. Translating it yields CASSYGRDRRRNTQYF.

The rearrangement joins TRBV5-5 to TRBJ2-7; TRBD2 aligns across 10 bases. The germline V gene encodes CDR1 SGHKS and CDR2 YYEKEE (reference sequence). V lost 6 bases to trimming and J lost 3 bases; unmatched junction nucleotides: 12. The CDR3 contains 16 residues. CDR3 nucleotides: TGTGCCAGCACCTTCGCTTGGCTAGCGGGAGACTACGAGCAGTACTTC. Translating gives CASTFAWLAGDYEQYF.

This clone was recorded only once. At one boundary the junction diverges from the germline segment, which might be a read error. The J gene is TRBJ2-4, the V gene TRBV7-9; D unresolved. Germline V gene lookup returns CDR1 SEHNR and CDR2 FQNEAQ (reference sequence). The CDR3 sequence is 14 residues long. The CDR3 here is CANSLGTIENIQYF. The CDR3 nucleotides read TGTGCCAACAGCTTAGGTACTATTGAAAACATTCAGTACTTC.

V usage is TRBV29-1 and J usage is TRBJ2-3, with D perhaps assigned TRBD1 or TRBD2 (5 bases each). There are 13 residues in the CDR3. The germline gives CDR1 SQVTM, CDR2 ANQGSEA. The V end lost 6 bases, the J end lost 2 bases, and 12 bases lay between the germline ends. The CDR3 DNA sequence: TGCAGCGTGATCCGGGACCTCACAGATACGCAGTATTTT. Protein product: CSVIRDLTDTQYF.

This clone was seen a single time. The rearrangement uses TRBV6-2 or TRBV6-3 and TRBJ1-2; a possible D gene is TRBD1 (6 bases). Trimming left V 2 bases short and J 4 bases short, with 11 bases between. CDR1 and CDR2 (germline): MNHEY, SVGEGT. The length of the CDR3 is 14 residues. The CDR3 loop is CASSYRGFSYGYTF. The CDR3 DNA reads TGTGCCAGCAGTTACAGGGGGTTCTCCTATGGCTACACCTTC.